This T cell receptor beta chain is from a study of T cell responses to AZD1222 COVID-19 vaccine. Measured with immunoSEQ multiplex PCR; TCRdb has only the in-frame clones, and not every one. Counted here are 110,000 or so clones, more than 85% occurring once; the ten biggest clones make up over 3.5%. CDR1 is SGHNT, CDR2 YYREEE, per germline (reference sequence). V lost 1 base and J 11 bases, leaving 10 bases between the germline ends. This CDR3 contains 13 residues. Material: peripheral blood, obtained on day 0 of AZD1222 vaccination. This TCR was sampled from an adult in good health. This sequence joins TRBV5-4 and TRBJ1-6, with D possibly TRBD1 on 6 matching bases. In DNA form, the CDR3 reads TGTGCCAGCAGCTTGTCTGGGACACCACCCCTCCACTTT. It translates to CASSLSGTPPLHF.